This TCR beta chain was sequenced for a study of cytomegalovirus exposure and HLA in healthy donors. As for the study in general: Tens of millions of unique TCR sequences came from HLA-typed donors in an early release. General study results and limits: Under in vitro conditions, three CMV-associated chains were confirmed as specific for CMV antigens. Among CMV-associated TCR beta chains, most appeared HLA-restricted in a later analysis. A later analysis appeared to link common viral pathogens to several of the most significant clusters.

To note about this clone: Its antigen is still unknown.

A multiplex PCR was run with 60 Vbeta primers and 13 Jbeta primers. Sequenced by immunoSEQ multiplex PCR; TCRdb stores in-frame clones only, minus some. This sample's table reports more than 40,000 clones. The CDR3 runs to 18 residues. Germline-derived CDR1 and CDR2 are SNHLY and FYNNEI. V was shortened by 2 bases and J by 0 bases, with 14 bases between the two germline ends. The V call is TRBV2, the J call TRBJ1-6; D is uncertain. The sequence was obtained from a female donor in good health and CMV-seronegative. Material for sequencing was PBMCs. Here the CDR3 DNA reads TGTGCCAGCAGTGAACGAGGTGCACATAGCTCCTATAATTCACCCCTCCACTTT. Amino acid sequence: CASSERGAHSSYNSPLHF.